This TCR beta chain came from a study of breast tumors, draining lymph nodes, adjacent tissues. TCRdb reprocessed the multiplex PCR reads with MiXCR, giving one entry per CDR3 protein. This table has fewer than 150,000 distinct CDR3 sequences, over 20% appearing once. Germline CDR1 SGHNT, CDR2 YYREEE (reference sequence). This CDR3 is built from 16 residues. V lost 0 bases and J 0 bases, leaving 11 bases between the germline ends. The study's findings and limits: Tumor repertoires ranked between lymph nodes and nontumor tissue in diversity, with V and J gene preferences.

The sample holds many counts of this clonotype. Its antigen remains unidentified. The lymph nodes were axillary draining lymph nodes from breast cancer patients. Sequencing used axillary lymph node tissue. The origin of this receptor is a female donor with breast cancer. Some clones in this sample may be carry-over from other donors' samples. This chain joins TRBV5-4 and TRBJ2-3; possibly TRBD2 for D (6 bases). CDR3: CASSLDLAASTDTQYF. The CDR3 DNA reads as TGTGCCAGCAGCTTGGATTTAGCGGCTAGCACAGATACGCAGTATTTT.